A single sample gave rise to the 7 T cell receptor beta chains below, sequenced in a study of blood T cell repertoires in COVID-19. Generated by immunoSEQ multiplex PCR, the TCRdb table keeps only in-frame clones and is missing some. The sample lists approximately 50,000 clones, over 85% seen once, with around 30% in the top ten. Specimen: peripheral blood. The receptors derive from a woman of 80 years or more with acute or convalescent COVID-19.

The chain has TRBV19 and TRBJ2-1, with 8 positions matching TRBD1. This CDR3 has 15 amino acids. J lost 5 bases, V lost 9 bases, and 12 bases had no gene match. From germline, CDR1 is LNHDA and CDR2 SQIVND (reference sequence). The CDR3 spells CASKTPGGVNNEQFF. CDR3 nucleotides: TGTGCCAGCAAAACACCAGGGGGCGTGAACAATGAGCAGTTCTTC.

This clone appeared a few times. The chain employs TRBV7-9 and TRBJ1-2; D is possibly TRBD1 (5 bases). Trimming took off 3 bases at V and 3 bases at J, with 14 bases between the two ends. Per germline, CDR1 SEHNR and CDR2 FQNEAQ (reference sequence). CDR3 size: 15 residues. The CDR3 DNA follows: TGTGCCAGCAGCTTGGGGCTCACGGAGTACTATGGCTACACCTTC. Translating gives CASSLGLTEYYGYTF.

The CDR3 nucleotides read TGTGCCAGCAGCTTGGCCTCGTGGGGGGATAGGTCCCGTGAGCAGTTCTTC. This gives the protein CASSLASWGDRSREQFF. This sequence joins TRBV5-8 and TRBJ2-1; tentative D call: TRBD2 (6 bases). The germline V and J ends were trimmed by 0 bases and 9 bases, with 22 bases remaining between them. CDR3 length: 17 amino acids. CDR1 and CDR2 (germline): SGHTS, YDEGEE.

This clone was detected once. The genes are TRBV19 and TRBJ1-1; 10 bases are a match to TRBD1. This CDR3 is 14 amino acids long. Germline CDR1 LNHDA, CDR2 SQIVND (reference sequence). V was pared by 6 bases and J by 1 base, with 2 bases of the junction left unmatched. CDR3 protein: CASRRQGANTEAFF. The DNA for the CDR3 is TGTGCCAGTAGGCGACAGGGGGCGAACACTGAAGCTTTCTTT.

The chain links TRBV28 to TRBJ1-6; 8 bases line up with TRBD1. Trimming took 8 bases from V and 10 from J; bases not matched to a gene: 10. Per the germline V gene, CDR1 is MDHEN and CDR2 is SYDVKM. This CDR3 spans 14 amino acids. The CDR3 spells CASGLDRVRSPLHF. CDR3 nucleotides: TGTGCCAGCGGGCTGGACAGGGTGCGGTCACCCCTCCACTTT.

The J gene is TRBJ2-3, the V gene TRBV5-1; 13 bases agree with TRBD2. Germline CDR1 reads SGHRS; CDR2 reads YFSETQ. This CDR3 region has 17 residues. The ends lost 0 bases at V and 5 bases at J; junction bases unmatched: 6. CDR3 amino acids: CASSLVTSGGHGDTQYF. For the CDR3, the DNA is TGCGCCAGCAGCTTGGTGACTAGCGGGGGGCACGGAGATACGCAGTATTTT.

In this sample, this clone turned up once. The chain carries TRBV5-1 and TRBJ1-6; D is ambiguous. Germline CDR1 reads SGHRS; CDR2 reads YFSETQ. The germline V and J ends were trimmed by 0 bases and 10 bases, with 20 bases remaining between them. The CDR3 has 17 amino acids. The CDR3 spells CASSLAAPGNVGSPLHF. Here the CDR3 DNA reads TGCGCCAGCAGCTTGGCAGCTCCCGGGAACGTAGGCTCACCCCTCCACTTT. Filled out from reference TRBV5-1 and TRBJ1-6, the complete variable domain reads KAGVTQTPRYLIKTRGQQVTLSCSPISGHRSVSWYQQTPGQGLQFLFEYFSETQRNKGNFPGRFSGRQFSNSRSEMNVSTLELGDSALYLCASSLAAPGNVGSPLHFGNGTRLTVT.